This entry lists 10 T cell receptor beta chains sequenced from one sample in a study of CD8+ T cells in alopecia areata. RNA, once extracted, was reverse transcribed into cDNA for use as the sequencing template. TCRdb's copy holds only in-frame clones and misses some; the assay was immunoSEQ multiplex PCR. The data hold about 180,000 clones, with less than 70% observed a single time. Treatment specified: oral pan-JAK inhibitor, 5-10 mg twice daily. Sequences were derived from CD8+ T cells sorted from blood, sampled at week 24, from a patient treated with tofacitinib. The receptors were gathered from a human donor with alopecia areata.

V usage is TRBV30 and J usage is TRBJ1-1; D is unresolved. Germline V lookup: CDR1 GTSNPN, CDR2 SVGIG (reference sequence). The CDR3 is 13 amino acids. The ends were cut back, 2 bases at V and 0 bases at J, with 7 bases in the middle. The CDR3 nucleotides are TGTGCCTGGAGTCCCGGGTTGAACACTGAAGCTTTCTTT. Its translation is CAWSPGLNTEAFF.

The CDR3 is CASSDLYEQYF. DNA of the CDR3: TGTGCCAGCAGCGATCTCTACGAGCAGTACTTC. The rearrangement joins TRBV7-3 to TRBJ2-7; D is uncertain. The CDR3 runs 11 residues. Trimming pared 5 bases from V and 3 bases from J, leaving 5 bases between. Germline lookup yields CDR1 SGHTA and CDR2 FQGTGA.

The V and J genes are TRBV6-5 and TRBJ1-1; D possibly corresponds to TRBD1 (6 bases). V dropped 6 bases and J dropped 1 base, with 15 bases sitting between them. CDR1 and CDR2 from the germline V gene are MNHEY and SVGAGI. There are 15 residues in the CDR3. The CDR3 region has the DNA TGTGCCAGCAGCTTACAGGGAAGGGGGAACACTGAAGCTTTCTTT. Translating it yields CASSLQGRGNTEAFF.

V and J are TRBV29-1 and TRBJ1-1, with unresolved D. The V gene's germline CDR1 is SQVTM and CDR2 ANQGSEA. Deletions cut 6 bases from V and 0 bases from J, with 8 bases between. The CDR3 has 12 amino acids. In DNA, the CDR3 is TGCAGCGTCGCCGACCTGAACACTGAAGCTTTCTTT. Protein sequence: CSVADLNTEAFF.

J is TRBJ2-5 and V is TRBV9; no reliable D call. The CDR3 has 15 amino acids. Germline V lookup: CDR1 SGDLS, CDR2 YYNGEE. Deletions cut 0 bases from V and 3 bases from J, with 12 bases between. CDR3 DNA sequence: TGTGCCAGCAGCGTAGGTCTCCAGGCCAAAGAGACCCAGTACTTC. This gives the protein CASSVGLQAKETQYF.

This CDR3 reads CASSLQGSRPQHF. The CDR3 DNA is TGTGCCAGCAGCCTACAGGGCTCTCGGCCCCAGCATTTT. This chain links TRBV5-6 with TRBJ1-5; a weak D match, TRBD1 (6 bases). V was cut by 4 bases and J by 9 bases, with 14 bases left in between. This CDR3 spans 13 amino acids. The germline V gene has CDR1 SGHDT and CDR2 YYEEEE.

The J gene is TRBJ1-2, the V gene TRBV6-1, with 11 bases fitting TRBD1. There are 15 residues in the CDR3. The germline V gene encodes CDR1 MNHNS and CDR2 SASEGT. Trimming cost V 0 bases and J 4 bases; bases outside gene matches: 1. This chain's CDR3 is CASSEAGQGAYGYTF. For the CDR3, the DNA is TGTGCCAGCAGTGAAGCTGGACAGGGGGCCTATGGCTACACCTTC.

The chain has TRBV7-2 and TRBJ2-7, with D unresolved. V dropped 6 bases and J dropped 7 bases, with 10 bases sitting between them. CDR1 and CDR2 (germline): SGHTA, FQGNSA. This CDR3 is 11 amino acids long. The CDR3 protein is CASSHGNEQYF. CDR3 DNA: TGTGCCAGCAGTCATGGTAATGAGCAGTACTTC.

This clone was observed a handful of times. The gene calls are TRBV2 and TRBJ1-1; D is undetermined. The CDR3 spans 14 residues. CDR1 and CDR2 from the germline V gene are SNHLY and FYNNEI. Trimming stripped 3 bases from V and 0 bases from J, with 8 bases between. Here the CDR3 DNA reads TGTGCCAGCAGTGAGGGCAGAATGAACACTGAAGCTTTCTTT. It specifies CASSEGRMNTEAFF.

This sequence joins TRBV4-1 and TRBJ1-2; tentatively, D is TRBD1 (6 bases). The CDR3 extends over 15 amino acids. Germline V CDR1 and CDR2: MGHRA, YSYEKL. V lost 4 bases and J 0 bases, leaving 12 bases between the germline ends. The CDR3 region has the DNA TGCGCCAGCAGCCCTCAGGACAGTACTAACTATGGCTACACCTTC. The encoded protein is CASSPQDSTNYGYTF.